The 30 T cell receptor beta chains given below trace back to one sample, sequenced in a study of cytotoxic CD8 clonotypes in ibrutinib-treated CLL. Using immunoSEQ multiplex PCR, the repertoire was profiled, and TCRdb retains in-frame clones only, with some absent. The sample includes fewer than 70,000 clones, roughly 70% seen only once; the top ten take 43%. The specimen was PBMCs, collected after 12 months of ibrutinib treatment. These TCRs come from a human donor with chronic lymphocytic leukemia.

This clone came up a few times. The genes are TRBV7-9 and TRBJ2-6; tentative D call: TRBD1 (6 bases). V gave up 5 bases and J gave up 3 bases, with 20 bases separating them. CDR3 length: 18 residues. Germline values: CDR1 SEHNR, CDR2 FQNEAQ (reference sequence). This CDR3 is CASSGGTFLISGANVLTF. CDR3 bases: TGTGCCAGCAGCGGGGGCACCTTCCTGATTAGTGGGGCCAACGTCCTGACTTTC.

The J gene is TRBJ2-2, the V gene TRBV2; D call uncertain. The CDR3 runs to 15 residues. Germline loops: CDR1 SNHLY, CDR2 FYNNEI. Trimming pared 6 bases from V and 0 bases from J, leaving 11 bases between. CDR3 DNA sequence: TGTGCCAGCAGGGTCGGACGAACGAACACCGGGGAGCTGTTTTTT. The encoded protein is CASRVGRTNTGELFF.

V gene TRBV4-2 combines with J gene TRBJ1-1, with 7 bases matching TRBD1. V was pared by 1 base and J by 6 bases, with 8 bases of the junction left unmatched. The CDR3 totals 15 residues. The V gene's germline CDR1 is LGHNA and CDR2 YNFKEQ. The CDR3 loop is CASSQGQGGLSEAFF. CDR3 DNA sequence: TGTGCCAGCAGCCAAGGGCAGGGGGGTTTGTCTGAAGCTTTCTTT.

The V and J genes are TRBV6-6 and TRBJ2-7, with D possibly being TRBD2 (5 bases). The CDR3 length is 15 residues. CDR1 is MNHNY, CDR2 SVGAGI, per germline (reference sequence). V lost 7 bases to trimming and J lost 0 bases, with 16 bases between them. This CDR3 reads CASTQDGKSSYEQYF. The DNA of the CDR3 is TGTGCCAGCACCCAAGACGGGAAGAGCTCCTACGAGCAGTACTTC.

This chain joins TRBV5-8 and TRBJ2-2; D perhaps matches TRBD2 (5 bases). Per the germline V gene, CDR1 is SGHTS and CDR2 is YDEGEE. The CDR3 totals 15 residues. Trimming cost V 5 bases and J 4 bases, with 15 bases left between them. CDR3 residues: CASRRERLTTGELFF. The CDR3 bases are TGTGCCAGCAGGAGGGAGCGGTTAACCACCGGGGAGCTGTTTTTT.

The chain uses TRBV11-2 and TRBJ2-1; D might be TRBD2 (5 bases). Germline-derived CDR1 and CDR2 are SGHAT and FQNNGV. CDR3 length: 16 residues. Trimming left V 5 bases short and J 0 bases short, with 14 bases between. The CDR3: CASSPPAASSYNEQFF. CDR3 bases: TGTGCCAGCAGCCCCCCAGCGGCGAGCTCCTACAATGAGCAGTTCTTC.

The V and J genes are TRBV6-1 and TRBJ2-1, with D tentatively TRBD1 (6 bases). The V gene lost 6 bases and the J gene lost 15 bases, with 18 bases spanning the gap. Germline assignment: CDR1 MNHNS and CDR2 SASEGT. There are 12 residues in the CDR3. The CDR3 is CASRPDSPQLFF. As DNA, the CDR3 is TGTGCCAGCAGACCGGACAGTCCACAATTGTTCTTC.

This clone is a singleton in its sample. The chain joins TRBV19 to TRBJ1-1, with a weak D call TRBD1 (5 bases). This CDR3 is 12 amino acids long. Trimming pared 7 bases from V and 1 base from J, leaving 7 bases between. CDR1 and CDR2 (germline): LNHDA, SQIVND (reference sequence). CDR3 DNA: TGTGCCAGTATGCAGGGGAACACTGAAGCTTTCTTT. Translated: CASMQGNTEAFF.

The chain combines TRBV4-1 with TRBJ2-3; D is unclear. V gave up 0 bases and J gave up 6 bases, with 10 bases separating them. The CDR3 spans 14 residues. Germline CDR1 and CDR2: MGHRA and YSYEKL. The CDR3 bases are TGCGCCAGCAGCCAAGATTTACGTACGGATACGCAGTATTTT. It yields the protein CASSQDLRTDTQYF.

The V call is TRBV10-2, the J call TRBJ2-7, with TRBD2 matching 10 bases. Germline trimming cut 4 bases from V and 6 bases from J; bases unmatched to any gene: 6. CDR3 size: 14 residues. CDR1 is WSHSY and CDR2 is SAAADI in the germline V gene. The CDR3 DNA reads TGCGCCAGCAGTGTAGCTAGCGGGAGTTTCGAGCAGTACTTC. It specifies CASSVASGSFEQYF.

This clone was seen a few times. This chain joins TRBV21-1 and TRBJ1-5; the table calls TRBD1, which could not be checked here. TRBV21-1 is classified as a pseudogene. This CDR3 has 15 amino acids. The CDR3 DNA follows: TGTGCCAGCAGCCAACAGTTCAGCCCCAATCAGCCCCAGCATTTT. Translation: CASSQQFSPNQPQHF.

The chain combines TRBV6-5 with TRBJ2-2; D is unresolved. CDR1 and CDR2 (germline): MNHEY, SVGAGI. CDR3 length: 15 residues. V was shortened by 0 bases and J by 1 base, with 6 bases between the two germline ends. The CDR3 spells CASSYSTGNTGELFF. In DNA form, the CDR3 reads TGTGCCAGCAGTTACTCTACTGGGAACACCGGGGAGCTGTTTTTT.

The chain has TRBV25-1 and TRBJ2-1, with 13 nucleotides matching TRBD2. This CDR3 has 17 amino acids. The V and J ends lost 7 bases and 6 bases, in that order; junction bases with no gene match: 12. Germline CDR1 MGHDK, CDR2 SYGVNS. In DNA form, the CDR3 reads TGTGCCAGCACCAACGAGGGGACTAGCGGGGTGGGCAATGAGCAGTTCTTC. Its translation: CASTNEGTSGVGNEQFF.

This chain uses TRBV7-3 with TRBJ2-1; TRBD2 matches at 11 bases. The CDR3 totals 20 residues. V lost 5 bases to trimming and J lost 2 bases; unmatched junction nucleotides: 17. CDR1 SGHTA and CDR2 FQGTGA come from the germline V gene. The CDR3, as DNA: TGTGCCAGCAGCACAATTGGTAGCGGGAGGGTCCGCCTCGCCTACAATGAGCAGTTCTTC. It is translated as CASSTIGSGRVRLAYNEQFF.

The gene calls are TRBV5-4 and TRBJ2-7, with 11 positions matching TRBD1. Germline V CDR1 and CDR2: SGHNT, YYREEE (reference sequence). With 4 bases clipped from V and 4 bases from J, the junction kept 10 bases outside the gene matches. The CDR3 sequence is 16 residues long. The CDR3 loop reads CASSLWTGGAWYEQYF. The DNA of the CDR3 is TGTGCCAGCAGCCTCTGGACAGGGGGCGCCTGGTACGAGCAGTACTTC.

The chain employs TRBV19 and TRBJ2-1; D is perhaps TRBD2 (6 bases). The CDR3 totals 15 residues. The germline V gene encodes CDR1 LNHDA and CDR2 SQIVND (reference sequence). V lost 3 bases and J 4 bases, leaving 13 bases between the germline ends. CDR3 in DNA: TGTGCCAGTAGTATCGCGCTAGCGAGGTACAATGAGCAGTTCTTC. This encodes CASSIALARYNEQFF.

V and J are TRBV6-1 and TRBJ2-3; 12 nucleotides agree with TRBD1. Trimming cost V 6 bases and J 2 bases; bases outside gene matches: 3. CDR3 size: 15 residues. The germline CDR1 and CDR2 sequences are MNHNS and SASEGT. The CDR3 here is CASRGDRGLTDTQYF. The CDR3 nucleotides are TGTGCCAGCAGGGGGGACAGGGGGCTCACAGATACGCAGTATTTT.

On this clone itself: No conserved phenylalanine or tryptophan is present at the end of the CDR3, so a read error is the likely explanation. The limits of the CDR3 on the DNA are not certain, so only TCRdb's listed CDR3 is given. The chain uses TRBV5-6 and TRBJ2-4; the table assigns TRBD2, which was not confirmed against the DNA. The CDR3 adds up to 8 amino acids, both ends counted. Germline CDR1 reads SGHDT; CDR2 reads YYEEEE. The CDR3 protein is CASSVNEP.

The J gene is TRBJ2-7, the V gene TRBV4-2, with TRBD2 as a possible D gene (5 bases). This CDR3 has 14 residues. Germline V gene data show CDR1 as LGHNA and CDR2 as YNFKEQ. V lost 4 bases and J lost 1, with 11 bases in between. The CDR3 nucleotides are TGTGCCAGCAGCCGGGAGCGAAGGTCCTACGAGCAGTACTTC. As protein: CASSRERRSYEQYF.

The chain is built from TRBV10-2 and TRBJ1-3; D ambiguous. The V end lost 3 bases, the J end lost 0 bases, and 12 bases lay between the germline ends. CDR1 and CDR2 from the germline V gene are WSHSY and SAAADI. The CDR3 has 16 residues. The CDR3 bases are TGCGCCAGCAGTGAAGCTTACCGGCCCTCTGGAAACACCATATATTTT. Its translation: CASSEAYRPSGNTIYF.

This clone is a singleton in its sample. V gene TRBV15 combines with J gene TRBJ1-2; 9 positions agree with TRBD1. J lost 7 bases, V lost 4 bases, and 10 bases had no gene match. There are 15 residues in the CDR3. From germline, CDR1 is LNHNV and CDR2 YYDKDF (reference sequence). The CDR3 reads CATSTMGQGYAGYTF. CDR3 DNA sequence: TGTGCCACCAGCACAATGGGACAGGGCTATGCTGGCTACACCTTC.

The V and J genes are TRBV9 and TRBJ1-4; D is ambiguous. This CDR3 region has 15 residues. Trimming pared 3 bases from V and 1 base from J, leaving 10 bases between. Germline loops: CDR1 SGDLS, CDR2 YYNGEE. The CDR3 sequence is CASSGPGRTNEKLFF. As DNA, the CDR3 is TGTGCCAGCAGCGGACCCGGTAGAACTAATGAAAAACTGTTTTTT.

This chain joins TRBV28 and TRBJ2-1, with TRBD1 matching 8 bases. The germline V gene has CDR1 MDHEN and CDR2 SYDVKM. The CDR3 totals 15 residues. The trim removed 7 bases at V and 14 bases at J, leaving 19 bases unmatched. The DNA of the CDR3 is TGTGCCAGCAATCATGATTCCGGGACAGGCGGAAGAAAGTTCTTC. Encoded protein: CASNHDSGTGGRKFF.

The table lists this clone with many counts. The J gene is TRBJ1-2, the V gene TRBV28; D not resolved. Germline lookup yields CDR1 MDHEN and CDR2 SYDVKM. Trimming removed 9 bases from V and 8 bases from J, with 16 bases in between. CDR3 length equals 12 residues. The CDR3 DNA is TGTGCCAGTACTCCCGATGTTTGGGGCTACACCTTC. Its protein is CASTPDVWGYTF.

This chain links TRBV4-2 with TRBJ2-1; D is possibly TRBD2 (6 bases). Trimming took 3 bases from V and 10 from J, leaving 22 bases between them. CDR1 is LGHNA and CDR2 is YNFKEQ in the germline V gene. CDR3 length: 16 residues. This chain's CDR3 is CASSQGRLVSMIEQFF. CDR3 DNA sequence: TGTGCCAGCAGCCAGGGGAGACTAGTTTCCATGATCGAGCAGTTCTTC.

The J gene is TRBJ2-2, the V gene TRBV18; no clear D gene. This CDR3 is built from 12 residues. The germline V gene encodes CDR1 KGHSH and CDR2 LQKENI. Deletions cut 2 bases from V and 4 bases from J, with 2 bases between. The CDR3 sequence: CASSPGTGELFF. In DNA, the CDR3 is TGTGCCAGCTCACCAGGCACCGGGGAGCTGTTTTTT.

This chain connects TRBV25-1 to TRBJ2-5, with D perhaps being TRBD1 or TRBD2 (6 bases each). The ends were cut back, 3 bases at V and 5 bases at J, with 10 bases in the middle. Germline V gene sequence: CDR1 MGHDK, CDR2 SYGVNS. The CDR3 is 13 amino acids. The CDR3 loop is CASSDVGGETQYF. As DNA, the CDR3 is TGTGCCAGCAGTGATGTAGGGGGGGAGACCCAGTACTTC.

This chain uses TRBV5-1 with TRBJ1-4; D unresolved. V was pared by 7 bases and J by 2 bases, with 9 bases between. The CDR3 spans 13 residues. The germline gives CDR1 SGHRS, CDR2 YFSETQ. The chain's CDR3 is CASLGWTNEKLFF. CDR3 coding DNA: TGCGCCAGCTTGGGGTGGACTAATGAAAAACTGTTTTTT.

CDR3 residues: CASSPGHEAQPQHF. The CDR3 nucleotides read TGTGCCAGCTCACCTGGACACGAGGCTCAGCCCCAGCATTTT. The V gene is TRBV18, the J gene TRBJ1-5, with D possibly matching TRBD1 (5 bases). V lost 3 bases to trimming and J lost 6 bases, with 12 bases between them. The germline V gene has CDR1 KGHSH and CDR2 LQKENI. The CDR3 length is 14 residues.

The chain employs TRBV29-1 and TRBJ1-3, with D tentatively TRBD1 (5 bases). CDR1 and CDR2 from the germline V gene are SQVTM and ANQGSEA. The CDR3 consists of 16 residues. V dropped 0 bases and J dropped 2 bases, with 14 bases sitting between them. The DNA for the CDR3 is TGCAGCGTTGAAGATACCTGGGGGGGACCTGGAAACACCATATATTTT. The encoded protein is CSVEDTWGGPGNTIYF.